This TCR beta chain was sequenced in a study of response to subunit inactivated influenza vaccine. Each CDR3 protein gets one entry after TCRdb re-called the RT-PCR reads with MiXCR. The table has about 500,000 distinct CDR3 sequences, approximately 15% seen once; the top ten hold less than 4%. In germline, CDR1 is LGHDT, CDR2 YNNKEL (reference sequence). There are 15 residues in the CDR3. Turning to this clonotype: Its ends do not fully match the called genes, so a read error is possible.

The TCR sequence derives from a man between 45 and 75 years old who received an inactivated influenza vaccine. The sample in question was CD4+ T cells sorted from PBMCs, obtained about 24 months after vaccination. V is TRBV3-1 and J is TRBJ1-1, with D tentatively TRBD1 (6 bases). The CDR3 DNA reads TGTGCCAGCAGCCAACAAGGCGGGACACCGCGCCGAGAAAATTTT. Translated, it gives CASSQQGGTPRRENF. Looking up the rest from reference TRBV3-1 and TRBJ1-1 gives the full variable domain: DTAVSQTPKYLVTQMGNDKSIKCEQNLGHDTMYWYKQDSKKFLKIMFSYNNKELIINETVPNRFSPKSPDKAHLNLHINSLELGDSAVYFCASSQQGGTPRRENFGQGTRLTVV.